This T cell receptor beta chain was observed in a study of shared clonotypes between healthy human individuals. Study background: A donor's plate count was three for CD4 naive and three for CD4 memory; CD8 naive had two and CD8 memory one.

The CDR3 consists of 14 residues. CDR1 MDHEN and CDR2 SYDVKM come from the germline V gene. Trimming removed 1 base from V and 8 bases from J; junction bases left unmatched: 4. This clone showed up just once. Its cognate antigen is unknown. The study's findings and limits: An effect of sequencing depth on clonotype sharing among donors was expected. Naive subsets typically showed greater estimated richness than memory subsets.

The protocol was immunoSEQ multiplex PCR, while the TCRdb copy is restricted to in-frame clones and leaves out a portion. Among around 1.1 million clones listed, approximately 77% were seen once. Sequencing input: memory CD4+ T cells from PBMCs. This sample's subset: CD45RA-negative fraction. J is TRBJ1-2 and V is TRBV28; the match to TRBD1 covers 10 bases. The clonotype originates from a young man in good health. Some clones in this sample may be carry-over from other donors' samples. CDR3 residues: CASSLYGTGVGYTF. The CDR3 coding sequence is TGTGCCAGCAGTTTATACGGGACAGGGGTAGGCTACACCTTC.